Below, 25 T cell receptor beta chains from the same sample are listed, as sequenced in a study of tumor and adjacent non-tumor tissue in lung cancer. The library came from three nested PCR rounds adapted from ARM-PCR protocols. TCRdb reprocessed the multiplex PCR reads via MiXCR and lists one record per CDR3 protein. The repertoire holds fewer than 100,000 distinct CDR3 sequences, with approximately 80% as singletons. This sample's RNA came from whole unsorted tissue. This non-tumor lung sample came from over 3 cm beyond the tumor edge. Sequenced material: distant non-tumor lung tissue. Every receptor here comes from a man in his sixties with non-small cell lung cancer.

The CDR3 loop is CSAGDPQGRNQPQHF. CDR3 in DNA: TGCAGTGCTGGTGACCCACAGGGGAGAAATCAGCCCCAGCATTTT. This sequence joins TRBV20-1 and TRBJ1-5; the match to TRBD1 covers 7 bases. CDR1 is DFQATT and CDR2 is SNEGSKA in the germline V gene (reference sequence). Trimming removed 5 bases from V and 4 bases from J; junction bases left unmatched: 11. The CDR3 consists of 15 residues.

Concerning this clonotype: A junction end diverges from the germline sequence, so it may reflect a read error. The J gene is TRBJ1-2, the V gene TRBV5-5, with D perhaps TRBD1 (5 bases). Germline CDR1 SGHKS, CDR2 YYEKEE (reference sequence). The CDR3 is 15 amino acids. CDR3 DNA sequence: TGTGCCAGCAGCTTGGCCGTGACAGCTAACTATGGCTACATCTTC. Encoded protein: CASSLAVTANYGYIF.

Of note for this clonotype: An end of the junction differs from the germline gene, which may be a read error. This rearrangement joins TRBV12-3 or TRBV12-4 to TRBJ2-5; TRBD1 matches at 10 bases. The CDR3 is 16 amino acids. The CDR3 sequence is CASRPRQGANRETHYF. The CDR3 DNA follows: TGTGCCAGCAGACCCAGACAGGGGGCTAATCGAGAGACCCATTACTTC.

On this clonotype itself: A clone one base away is much larger, so this may be a read error. Because the CDR3 is missing its conserved closing phenylalanine or tryptophan, this is likely a read error. The V gene is TRBV29-1, the J gene TRBJ2-3; weak D call: TRBD1 (5 bases). The CDR3 runs 13 residues. The V end lost 1 base, the J end lost 0 bases, and 5 bases lay between the germline ends. Looked up from germline, CDR1 is SQVTM and CDR2 is ANQGSEA. The CDR3 DNA is TGCAGCGTTGAAGGACAGAGCACAGATACGCAGTATTCT. Translating gives CSVEGQSTDTQYS.

Of note for this clonotype: The germline gene is not matched at one end of the junction; a read error may be the cause. The chain employs TRBV6-5 and TRBJ2-6; the match to TRBD2 covers 10 bases. The CDR3 loop spans 17 amino acids. Germline V gene data show CDR1 as MNHEY and CDR2 as SVGAGI. The CDR3 DNA reads as TGTGCCAGCAGCCTAGCGGGAGCCAGCTCTGTGGCCATCGTCCTGTCTTTC. Amino acids: CASSLAGASSVAIVLSF.

Only one count was recorded for this clonotype. A much larger clone sits a single nucleotide away, making a read error possible. J is TRBJ1-2 and V is TRBV10-2, with a possible D match to TRBD1 (6 bases). Germline V gives CDR1 WSHSY, CDR2 SAAADI. This CDR3 is built from 17 residues. The CDR3 spells CACSGGLSDSSRYGYTF. CDR3 nucleotide sequence: TGCGCCTGCAGTGGAGGTTTGTCGGACAGCTCGCGCTATGGCTACACCTTC.

As for this clonotype: The CDR3 end shows no conserved phenylalanine or tryptophan, and so a read error is likely. The chain's CDR3 is CASSYPLGLVGCSYEQYL. CDR3 sequence (DNA): TGTGCCAGCAGTTACCCATTGGGACTAGTGGGGTGTTCCTACGAGCAGTACCTC. The V and J genes are TRBV6-6 and TRBJ2-7; TRBD2 matches at 8 bases. The CDR3 is 18 residues long. The germline CDR1 and CDR2 sequences are MNHNY and SVGAGI (reference sequence). V gave up 2 bases and J gave up 1 base; unmatched junction bases: 13.

A note on this clonotype: A junction boundary mismatches the germline segment, possibly from a read error. The rearrangement joins TRBV20-1 to TRBJ2-3; 12 nucleotides align to TRBD2. This CDR3 contains 16 residues. The germline CDR1 and CDR2 sequences are DFQATT and SNEGSKA (reference sequence). The CDR3 coding sequence is TGCAGTACTAGAGCTCCACTAGCGGGAGGTCGGGATACGCAGTATTTT. Translation gives CSTRAPLAGGRDTQYF.

Points on this clonotype: At one end, the junction sequence differs from germline, possibly due to a read error. The chain carries TRBV20-1 and TRBJ2-7, with D perhaps matching TRBD1 (6 bases). Germline CDR1 reads DFQATT; CDR2 reads SNEGSKA (reference sequence). CDR3 length equals 12 residues. The CDR3 nucleotides are TGCAGTTCTAGAAACAGGGCGGACGGGCAGTACTTC. Encoded protein: CSSRNRADGQYF.

This sequence joins TRBV6-2 or TRBV6-3 and TRBJ1-2; D possibly corresponds to TRBD1 (5 bases). From germline, CDR1 is MNHEY and CDR2 SVGEGT. This CDR3 has 15 residues. The CDR3: CTVRGCGKPNYGYTF. For the CDR3, the DNA is TGTACCGTAAGGGGCTGCGGAAAGCCTAACTATGGCTACACCTTC.

With respect to this clonotype: One junction end disagrees with the germline gene, perhaps due to a read error. The chain combines TRBV29-1 with TRBJ1-1; D gene unclear. Germline CDR1 is SQVTM and CDR2 is ANQGSEA. The CDR3 spans 13 residues. This chain's CDR3 is CSVGDPVSAEPFF. CDR3 nucleotides: TGCAGCGTTGGAGACCCCGTCTCTGCTGAACCTTTCTTT.

A word on this clonotype: One end of the junction fails to match germline, which may point to a read error. The chain employs TRBV11-2 and TRBJ1-3; 7 bases are shared with TRBD1. Germline V gives CDR1 SGHAT, CDR2 FQNNGV. The CDR3 runs to 16 residues. CDR3 sequence: CVSSEQGSNSGNTIYF. DNA for the CDR3: TGCGTCAGCAGCGAACAGGGGTCGAACTCTGGAAACACCATATATTTT.

As to this clonotype: The junction does not match germline at one end; this may be a read error. V usage is TRBV6-2 or TRBV6-3 and J usage is TRBJ2-3, with D maybe TRBD2 (5 bases). The CDR3 consists of 13 residues. Germline lookup yields CDR1 MNHEY and CDR2 SVGEGT. CDR3 amino acids: CASRPGNTDTLYF. The CDR3 DNA is TGTGCCAGCAGGCCGGGAAACACAGATACGCTGTATTTT.

Regarding this clonotype: An end of the junction does not agree with germline; a read error may underlie this. The V call is TRBV6-2 or TRBV6-3, the J call TRBJ1-1; D gene unclear. The CDR3 totals 14 residues. Looked up from germline, CDR1 is MNHEY and CDR2 is SVGEGT. The CDR3 spells CASSCPYGKTEAVF. For the CDR3, the DNA is TGTGCCAGCAGTTGCCCCTACGGGAAGACTGAAGCTGTCTTT.

Remarks on this clonotype: At one end the junction does not follow the germline gene, possibly because of a read error. The chain couples TRBV13 to TRBJ1-3, with D unclear. This CDR3 has 16 amino acids. CDR1 is PRHDT and CDR2 is FYEKMQ in the germline V gene (reference sequence). Written as DNA, the CDR3 is TGTGCCAGCAGTTTAGGCCCGGCACGGGCTGGGAACACCATATATTTT. Amino acid sequence: CASSLGPARAGNTIYF.

As regards this clonotype: Likely a read error: the CDR3 ends without its conserved phenylalanine or tryptophan. The chain combines TRBV11-3 with TRBJ2-3, with a possible D match to TRBD2 (6 bases). The CDR3 totals 14 residues. CDR1 is SGHNT and CDR2 is YENEEA in the germline V gene. V was trimmed by 9 bases and J by 0 bases, leaving 13 bases between them. The CDR3 loop is CASSHGGSTDTQYY. The CDR3 DNA sequence: TGTGCCAGTAGCCACGGAGGGAGCACAGATACGCAGTATTAT.

Regarding this clonotype: Germline is not matched at one junction end, which may reflect a read error. The rearrangement links TRBV6-5 to TRBJ1-3; tentatively, D is TRBD1 (5 bases). Germline V gene lookup returns CDR1 MNHEY and CDR2 SVGAGI. The CDR3 has 13 residues. CDR3 sequence reads: CASNAREGDTVYF. The DNA of the CDR3 is TGTGCCAGCAACGCCAGGGAGGGCGACACCGTATATTTT.

About this clonotype itself: The junction shows a germline mismatch at one end, possibly a read error. The chain joins TRBV29-1 to TRBJ2-7; 10 nucleotides agree with TRBD1. CDR3 size: 16 residues. Germline assignment: CDR1 SQVTM and CDR2 ANQGSEA. Here the CDR3 DNA reads TGCAGCGTCCAAACCCGGACAGGGGGTGAAAAAGACGAGGAGTACTTC. It translates to CSVQTRTGGEKDEEYF.

Comments on this clonotype: Given the absence of the conserved phenylalanine or tryptophan at the CDR3 end, a read error is likely. The gene calls are TRBV20-1 and TRBJ2-2; possibly TRBD1 or TRBD2 for D (5 bases each). The ends were cut back, 3 bases at V and 8 bases at J, with 19 bases in the middle. The germline gives CDR1 DFQATT, CDR2 SNEGSKA (reference sequence). This CDR3 has 15 amino acids. Here the CDR3 reads CSARAGTLWGGELFI. DNA for the CDR3: TGCAGTGCTAGGGCAGGGACCCTTTGGGGTGGGGAGCTGTTTATT.

This clonotype was detected only once. The chain uses TRBV5-1 and TRBJ1-6; D perhaps matches TRBD1 (5 bases). CDR1 and CDR2 (germline): SGHRS, YFSETQ. The CDR3 is 16 residues long. V lost 3 bases and J 0 bases, leaving 10 bases between the germline ends. CDR3 sequence: CASSYGGSSYNSPLHF. The DNA of the CDR3 is TGCGCCAGCAGCTACGGGGGTAGCTCCTATAATTCACCCCTCCACTTT.

Comments on this clonotype: A junction end diverges from the germline sequence, so it may reflect a read error. This chain uses TRBV4-1 with TRBJ1-2; maybe TRBD1 (5 bases). Germline CDR1 is MGHRA and CDR2 is YSYEKL. The CDR3 spans 16 residues. The CDR3 DNA sequence: TGCGCTAGCAACCCCGGTGGAACGGGGGACTACTATGGCTACACCTTC. Translated, it gives CASNPGGTGDYYGYTF.

This clonotype was seen once. The chain joins TRBV30 to TRBJ2-5, with 9 bases identical to TRBD2. CDR1 and CDR2 (germline): GTSNPN, SVGIG (reference sequence). The length of the CDR3 is 16 residues. Trimming took 1 base from V and 5 from J; bases not matched to a gene: 11. The CDR3 DNA reads TGTGCCTGGAGTGGGCTCATGCGGGGGGGCAGCGAGACCCAGTACTTC. This translates into CAWSGLMRGGSETQYF.

Remarks on this clonotype: Lacking the conserved final phenylalanine or tryptophan, this CDR3 likely reflects a read error. The CDR3 region has the DNA TGCGTCAGCAACCATTTATCCGGGGAGCTGTTTTCT. It codes for CVSNHLSGELFS. The rearrangement uses TRBV4-1 and TRBJ2-2, with no clear D. CDR1 is MGHRA, CDR2 YSYEKL, per germline. This CDR3 contains 12 residues.

A note on this clonotype: A much more abundant neighbour one base away suggests this may be a read error. The CDR3 protein is CASTLGRHFGNTIYF. As DNA, the CDR3 is TGTGCCAGCACCCTGGGACGGCACTTTGGAAACACCATATATTTT. The chain is built from TRBV12-3 or TRBV12-4 and TRBJ1-3, with a weak D call TRBD1 (5 bases). The CDR3 length is 15 residues. The V end was cut by 7 bases, the J end by 3 bases, with 16 bases between.

About this clonotype: At one boundary the junction diverges from the germline segment, which might be a read error. This chain connects TRBV11-2 to TRBJ2-3; TRBD2 matches 11 bases. The CDR3 is made up of 14 amino acids. Germline V gene data show CDR1 as SGHAT and CDR2 as FQNNGV. CDR3 amino acids: CPSGFLAGGVHQYF. For the CDR3, the DNA is TGTCCCAGCGGCTTTCTAGCGGGGGGCGTTCACCAGTATTTT.